In this sample, the clone carrying this T cell receptor beta chain turned up many times. Its antigen remains unknown. This record comes from a study of T cell repertoires in cytomegalovirus infection. Study overall: Indications of both CMV infection and matching HLA type were provided by public TCR beta signatures. Study findings and constraints: There were HLA-C-restricted CMV-specific TCR beta clonotypes dominating the ex vivo response. Summed frequency of public TCR beta families distinguished CMV carriers with the relevant HLA.

V was pared by 6 bases and J by 0 bases, with 13 bases between. The germline gives CDR1 SGHAT, CDR2 FQDESV (reference sequence). The CDR3 contains 15 residues. One entry per CDR3 protein, called by TCRdb with MiXCR from the reads. The sample lists around 900,000 distinct CDR3 sequences; roughly 30% were seen once. This TCR derives from a human donor in good health (CMV status not recorded). Some clones in this sample may be carry-over from other donors' samples. The chain carries TRBV11-1 and TRBJ2-3; D gene unclear. Source: cultured CD8+ T cells from PBMCs, taken from culture after CMV antigen stimulation. The CDR3 protein is CASRDESPSTDTQYF. CDR3 sequence (DNA): TGTGCCAGCAGAGACGAGAGCCCTAGCACAGATACGCAGTATTTT.